This T cell receptor beta chain was identified in a study of blood T cell repertoires in COVID-19. Here immunoSEQ multiplex PCR was the method, and the copy in TCRdb shows in-frame clones only, minus some. The sample has about 150,000 clones, 75% to 90% seen once. Trimming took 4 bases from V and 8 from J, leaving 18 bases between them. The CDR3 sequence is 15 residues long. Germline V gene data show CDR1 as SGDLS and CDR2 as YYNGEE. This rearrangement joins TRBV9 to TRBJ1-4; D is unresolved. Sequencing was performed on peripheral blood. The TCR was taken from a man aged 18 to 29 with COVID-19, enrolled during active disease. The CDR3 nucleotides are TGTGCCAGCAGCCCCGCCGCGGGGAGAGGCGAAAAACTGTTTTTT. It yields the protein CASSPAAGRGEKLFF.